The rows below give T cell receptor beta chains drawn from one sample of a study of cytomegalovirus exposure and HLA in healthy donors. The table came from immunoSEQ multiplex PCR; TCRdb's copy has only in-frame clones and leaves some out. The profile shows over 150,000 clones, just under 90% of them singletons. Sequenced sample: PBMCs. These receptors were taken from a man between 18 and 29 years old in good health and CMV-seropositive. The CDR3 runs from the conserved cysteine through the conserved F or W. Fields, in order: CDR3 length, clone size, V gene, D gene, J gene, CDR3 DNA, CDR3 protein. A D gene is named only where the DNA matches it firmly. Expanded clones are given a class, and other clones once, few, many or no size at all.

15	.	TRBV7-9	.	TRBJ1-5	TGTGCCAGCAGCACCACGACAGGATACAATCAGCCCCAGCATTTT	CASSTTTGYNQPQHF
14	once	TRBV11-2	.	TRBJ1-2	TGTGCCAGCAGCTTAGACCCGGGATTCTATGGCTACACCTTC	CASSLDPGFYGYTF
16	.	TRBV12-5	TRBD2	TRBJ2-3	TGTGCTAGTGGTTTGGGGGGACTAGCGCCCACAGATACGCAGTATTTT	CASGLGGLAPTDTQYF
15	.	TRBV27	TRBD1	TRBJ2-7	TGTGCCAGCAGTCCGCGGGGGACAGGGGGCTACGAGCAGTACTTC	CASSPRGTGGYEQYF
15	.	TRBV30	TRBD2	TRBJ2-5	TGTGCCTGGAGTGTAAGACTAGCGCGCCAAGAGACCCAGTACTTC	CAWSVRLARQETQYF
14	once	TRBV19	.	TRBJ1-5	TGTGCCAGTAGTCACAGGGTGGGCAATCAGCCCCAGCATTTT	CASSHRVGNQPQHF
18	.	TRBV4-1	.	TRBJ1-5	TGCGCCAGCAGCCAAGCTACAGGGACCCCCGGATTTCGGCAGCCCCAGCATTTT	CASSQATGTPGFRQPQHF
18	.	TRBV5-5	TRBD2	TRBJ2-7	TGTGCCAGCAGCGCGCGGACTAGCGGGGACACCCCATCCTACGAGCAGTACTTC	CASSARTSGDTPSYEQYF
11	once	TRBV19	.	TRBJ2-1	TGTGCCAGTAGTACTTACAATGAGCAGTTCTTC	CASSTYNEQFF
14	.	TRBV5-1	TRBD2	TRBJ2-7	TGCGCCAGCAGCTCCGGACTAGCGGGAGCCGAGCAGTACTTC	CASSSGLAGAEQYF
15	once	TRBV15	.	TRBJ1-5	TGTGCCACCAGCAGAGAGGTGGCAGGGGCTCAGCCCCAGCATTTT	CATSREVAGAQPQHF
16	.	TRBV15	TRBD1	TRBJ2-7	TGTGCCACCAGCAGTGGACAGGGGGCCCAATCCTACGAGCAGTACTTC	CATSSGQGAQSYEQYF
14	.	TRBV19	TRBD2	TRBJ2-3	TGTGCCAGTAAGGTGGGACTAGCGGGAGATTCGGAGTATTTT	CASKVGLAGDSEYF
15	few	TRBV15	.	TRBJ2-7	TGTGCCACCAGCAGAGGACAGTCGAGCTCCTACGAGCAGTACTTC	CATSRGQSSSYEQYF
14	once	TRBV7-3	TRBD1	TRBJ1-2	TGTGCCAGCAGCTTATCCCCGGGACAGGGGGCCTACACCTTC	CASSLSPGQGAYTF
16	.	TRBV6-5	.	TRBJ1-2	TGTGCCAGCAGTTACTCGAGCGGCACCTTGAACTATGGCTACACCTTC	CASSYSSGTLNYGYTF
17	.	TRBV7-8	TRBD1	TRBJ2-5	TGTGCCAGCAGCCTCTCCGACAGGGGGCTTTTTCGGGAGACCCAGTACTTC	CASSLSDRGLFRETQYF
14	.	TRBV6-6	TRBD2	TRBJ2-7	TGTGCCAGCAGTTACGGCGGGAGAAGAGACGAGCAGTACTTC	CASSYGGRRDEQYF
16	.	TRBV9	TRBD2	TRBJ2-2	TGTGCCAGCAGCAGAGGACTAGCGGGAGAAACCGGGGAGCTGTTTTTT	CASSRGLAGETGELFF
14	.	TRBV19	TRBD2	TRBJ2-7	TGTGCCAGTAGTTCGAAGCGGGGAACCTACGAGCAGTACTTC	CASSSKRGTYEQYF
11	.	TRBV28	.	TRBJ2-7	TGTGCCAGCAGTTCTCAGAACGAGCAGTACTTC	CASSSQNEQYF
13	.	TRBV7-9	.	TRBJ1-4	TGTGCCAGCAGCGGCAGGGAGGGGGAAAAACTGTTTTTT	CASSGREGEKLFF